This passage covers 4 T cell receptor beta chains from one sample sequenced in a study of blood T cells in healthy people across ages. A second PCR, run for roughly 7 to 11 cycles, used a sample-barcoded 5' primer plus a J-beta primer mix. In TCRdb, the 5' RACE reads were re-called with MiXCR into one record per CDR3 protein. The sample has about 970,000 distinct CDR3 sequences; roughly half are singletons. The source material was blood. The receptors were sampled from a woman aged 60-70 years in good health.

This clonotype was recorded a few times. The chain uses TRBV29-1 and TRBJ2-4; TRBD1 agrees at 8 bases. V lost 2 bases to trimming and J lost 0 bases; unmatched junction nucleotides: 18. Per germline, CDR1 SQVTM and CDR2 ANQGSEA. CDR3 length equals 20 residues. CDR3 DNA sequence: TGCAGCGTTGAAATTACCGCAGGGGGCGCATTCCCCCTAGCCAAAAACATTCAGTACTTC. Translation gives CSVEITAGGAFPLAKNIQYF.

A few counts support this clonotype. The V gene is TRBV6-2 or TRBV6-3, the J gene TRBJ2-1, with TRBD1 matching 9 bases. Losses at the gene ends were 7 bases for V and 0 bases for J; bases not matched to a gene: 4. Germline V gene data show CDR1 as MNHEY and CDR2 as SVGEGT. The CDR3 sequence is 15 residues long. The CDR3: CASISDRGSYNEQFF. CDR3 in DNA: TGTGCCAGCATCTCGGACAGGGGCTCCTACAATGAGCAGTTCTTC.

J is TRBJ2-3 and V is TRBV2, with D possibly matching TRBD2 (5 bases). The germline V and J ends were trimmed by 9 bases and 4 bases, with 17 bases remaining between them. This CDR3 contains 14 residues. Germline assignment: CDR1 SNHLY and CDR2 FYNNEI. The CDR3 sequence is CAREGGLASDTQYF. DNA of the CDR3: TGTGCCAGAGAGGGCGGTCTAGCCTCAGATACGCAGTATTTT.

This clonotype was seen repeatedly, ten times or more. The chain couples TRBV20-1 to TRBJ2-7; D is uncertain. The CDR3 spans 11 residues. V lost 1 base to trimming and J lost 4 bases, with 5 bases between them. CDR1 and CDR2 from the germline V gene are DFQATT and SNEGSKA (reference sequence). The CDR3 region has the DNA TGCAGTGCTAGAGTGGTATACGAGCAGTACTTC. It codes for CSARVVYEQYF.